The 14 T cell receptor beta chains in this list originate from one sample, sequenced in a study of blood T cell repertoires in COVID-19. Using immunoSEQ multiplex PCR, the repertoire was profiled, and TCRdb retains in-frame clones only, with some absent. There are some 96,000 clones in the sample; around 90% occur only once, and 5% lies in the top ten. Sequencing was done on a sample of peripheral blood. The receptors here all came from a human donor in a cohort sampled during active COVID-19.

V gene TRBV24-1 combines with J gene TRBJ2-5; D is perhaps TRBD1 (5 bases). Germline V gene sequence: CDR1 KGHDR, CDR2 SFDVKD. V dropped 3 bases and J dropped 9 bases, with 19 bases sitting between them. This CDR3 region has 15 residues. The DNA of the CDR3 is TGTGCCACCAGTGATACCCTGACGGAGCAAGGGGCCCAGTACTTC. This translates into CATSDTLTEQGAQYF.

CDR3 DNA: TGTGCCAGCAGACCGAGTAGCAATCAGCCCCAGCATTTT. Translating it yields CASRPSSNQPQHF. The V gene is TRBV12-3 or TRBV12-4, the J gene TRBJ1-5; D gene ambiguous. This CDR3 has 13 amino acids. With 6 bases removed from V and 0 bases from J, the gap between germline ends came to 6 bases.

The CDR3 DNA reads TGTGCCAGCAGCCTACACGGACAGACAACCTATGGCTACACCTTC. This encodes CASSLHGQTTYGYTF. J is TRBJ1-2 and V is TRBV7-8; tentatively, D is TRBD1 (6 bases). Germline CDR1 and CDR2: SGHVS and FQNEAQ. CDR3 length equals 15 residues. V was clipped by 5 bases and J by 4 bases, with 17 bases between them.

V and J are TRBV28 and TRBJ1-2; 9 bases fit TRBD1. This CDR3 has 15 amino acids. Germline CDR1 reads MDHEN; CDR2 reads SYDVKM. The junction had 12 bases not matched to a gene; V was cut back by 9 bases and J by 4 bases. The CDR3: CASKSSGQGRYGYTF. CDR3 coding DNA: TGTGCCAGTAAGAGCTCGGGACAGGGACGCTATGGCTACACCTTC.

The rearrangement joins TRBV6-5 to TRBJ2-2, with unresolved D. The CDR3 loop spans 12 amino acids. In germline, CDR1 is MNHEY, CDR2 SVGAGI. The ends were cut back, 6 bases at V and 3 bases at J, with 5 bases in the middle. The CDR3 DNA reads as TGTGCCAGCAGGGCTTACACCGGGGAGCTGTTTTTT. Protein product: CASRAYTGELFF.

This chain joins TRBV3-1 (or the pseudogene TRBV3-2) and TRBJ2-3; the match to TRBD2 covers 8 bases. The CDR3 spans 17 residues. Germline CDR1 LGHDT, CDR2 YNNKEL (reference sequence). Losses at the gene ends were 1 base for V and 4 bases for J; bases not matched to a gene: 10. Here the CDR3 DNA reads TGTGCCAGCAGCCAAGGGGAGGGCGGGAGGAAGCCAGATACGCAGTATTTT. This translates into CASSQGEGGRKPDTQYF.

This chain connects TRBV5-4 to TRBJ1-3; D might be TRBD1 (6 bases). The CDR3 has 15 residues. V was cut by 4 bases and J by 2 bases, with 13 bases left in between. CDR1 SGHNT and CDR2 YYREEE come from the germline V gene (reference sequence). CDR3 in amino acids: CASSHTRQAGNTIYF. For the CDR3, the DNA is TGTGCCAGCAGCCACACCCGACAGGCTGGAAACACCATATATTTT.

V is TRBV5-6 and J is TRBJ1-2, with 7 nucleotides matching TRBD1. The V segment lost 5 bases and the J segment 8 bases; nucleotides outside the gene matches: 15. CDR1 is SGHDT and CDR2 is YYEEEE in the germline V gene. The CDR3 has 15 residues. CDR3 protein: CASSNEGQREGGYTF. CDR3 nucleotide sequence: TGTGCCAGCAGTAATGAGGGACAGAGAGAAGGCGGCTACACCTTC. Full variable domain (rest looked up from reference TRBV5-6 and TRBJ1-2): DAGVTQSPTHLIKTRGQQVTLRCSPKSGHDTVSWYQQALGQGPQFIFQYYEEEERQRGNFPDRFSGHQFPNYSSELNVNALLLGDSALYLCASSNEGQREGGYTFGSGTRLTVV.

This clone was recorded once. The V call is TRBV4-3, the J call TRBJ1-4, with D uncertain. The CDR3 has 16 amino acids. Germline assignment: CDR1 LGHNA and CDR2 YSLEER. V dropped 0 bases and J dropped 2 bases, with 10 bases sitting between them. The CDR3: CASSQDERATNEKLFF. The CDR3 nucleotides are TGCGCCAGCAGCCAAGATGAGAGGGCGACTAATGAAAAACTGTTTTTT.

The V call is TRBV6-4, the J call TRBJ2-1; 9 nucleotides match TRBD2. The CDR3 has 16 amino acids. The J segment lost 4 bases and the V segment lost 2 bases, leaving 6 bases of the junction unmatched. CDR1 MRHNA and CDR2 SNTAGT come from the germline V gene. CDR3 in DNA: TGTGCCAGCAGTGACCAGATGGCGGGAGGGTACAATGAGCAGTTCTTC. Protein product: CASSDQMAGGYNEQFF.

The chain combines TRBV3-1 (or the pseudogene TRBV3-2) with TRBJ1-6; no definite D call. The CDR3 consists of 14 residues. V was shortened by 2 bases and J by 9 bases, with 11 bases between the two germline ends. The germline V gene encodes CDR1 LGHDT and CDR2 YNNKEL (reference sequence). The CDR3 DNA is TGTGCCAGCAGCCAACAGCTCGGAGGTTCACCCCTCCACTTT. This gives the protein CASSQQLGGSPLHF.

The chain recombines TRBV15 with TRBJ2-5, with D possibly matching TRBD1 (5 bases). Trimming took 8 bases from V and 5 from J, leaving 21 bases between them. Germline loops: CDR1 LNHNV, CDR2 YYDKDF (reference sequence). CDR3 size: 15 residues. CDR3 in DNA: TGTGCCACCCGAGAAGGTGGGGCTGTCGAGGAGACCCAGTACTTC. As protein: CATREGGAVEETQYF.

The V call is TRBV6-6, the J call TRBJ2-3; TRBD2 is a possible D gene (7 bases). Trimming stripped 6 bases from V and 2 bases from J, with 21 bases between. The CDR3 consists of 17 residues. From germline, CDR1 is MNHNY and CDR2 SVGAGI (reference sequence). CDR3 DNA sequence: TGTGCCAGCAGCCGACCGGGCGTGGGGGGGCCCACAGATACGCAGTATTTT. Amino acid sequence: CASSRPGVGGPTDTQYF.

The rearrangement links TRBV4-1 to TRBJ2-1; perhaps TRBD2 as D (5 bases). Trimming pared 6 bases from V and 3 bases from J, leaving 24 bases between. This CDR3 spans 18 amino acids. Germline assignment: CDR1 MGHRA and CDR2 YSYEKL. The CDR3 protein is CASSPGGSAKGIYNEQFF. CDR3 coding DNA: TGCGCCAGCAGTCCGGGCGGGTCCGCTAAGGGAATCTACAATGAGCAGTTCTTC.